The rows below give T cell receptor beta chains drawn from one sample of a study of immune evolution from preneoplasia to lung adenocarcinoma. Sequencing was performed with immunoSEQ multiplex PCR; in TCRdb, only in-frame clones are kept and a portion is missing. Here the sample spans approximately 7,500 clones, about 79% being singletons. The specimen was FFPE invasive lung adenocarcinoma tissue. Receptors originate from a middle-aged person with lung adenocarcinoma. CDR3s include the opening cysteine and the closing phenylalanine or tryptophan. Fields, in order: V gene, J gene, clone size, D gene, CDR3 protein, CDR3 DNA. D genes are given only for firm matches. A clone size is listed for some rows: how often the clone was seen (once, few, many), or a class if it is expanded.

TRBV6-1	TRBJ1-6	.	TRBD1	CASRNLEGADF	TGTGCCAGCAGGAATCTTGAGGGGGCAGACTTT
TRBV19	TRBJ2-2	.	.	CASGLAHRNTGELFF	TGTGCCAGTGGCCTAGCGCATAGGAACACCGGGGAGCTGTTTTTT
TRBV7-9	TRBJ2-7	few	.	CASSYSLSGTLEYEQYF	TGTGCCAGCAGCTACAGCCTATCCGGGACTTTAGAATACGAGCAGTACTTC
TRBV6-4	TRBJ2-3	once	.	CASSDEETDTQYF	TGTGCCAGCAGTGACGAGGAAACAGATACGCAGTATTTT
TRBV7-8	TRBJ1-1	.	.	CASSFGQKNTEAFF	TGTGCCAGCAGCTTTGGACAGAAGAACACTGAAGCTTTCTTT
TRBV15	TRBJ1-2	.	.	CATSRGGRGGHGYTF	TGTGCCACCAGCAGGGGTGGCAGGGGAGGCCATGGCTACACCTTC
TRBV5-1	TRBJ2-3	.	TRBD1	CASSAGTGNTDTQYF	TGCGCCAGCAGCGCCGGGACAGGGAACACAGATACGCAGTATTTT
TRBV4-1	TRBJ1-2	.	TRBD1	CASSRGQGYGYTF	TGCGCCAGCAGCCGGGGACAGGGGTATGGCTACACCTTC
TRBV28	TRBJ2-1	.	.	CASRAYNEQFF	TGTGCCAGCAGAGCTTACAATGAGCAGTTCTTC
TRBV28	TRBJ1-5	.	.	CASSPLHQPQHF	TGTGCCAGCAGCCCCTTGCATCAGCCCCAGCATTTT
TRBV27	TRBJ2-7	few	.	CASSLYVRAHEQYF	TGTGCCAGCAGTTTATACGTTAGGGCGCACGAGCAGTACTTC
TRBV5-1	TRBJ1-3	.	TRBD1	CASSFDGTGSGNTIYF	TGCGCCAGCAGTTTCGATGGGACAGGGTCTGGAAACACCATATATTTT
TRBV6-1	TRBJ2-3	.	TRBD2	CASSQLAGDSDTQYF	TGTGCCAGCAGCCAGCTAGCGGGGGACTCAGATACGCAGTATTTT
TRBV19	TRBJ1-5	.	TRBD1	CASSTPTGINQPQHF	TGTGCCAGTAGTACCCCGACAGGGATTAATCAGCCCCAGCATTTT
TRBV9	TRBJ2-1	.	.	CASSPWRDSYNEQFF	TGTGCCAGCAGCCCCTGGCGTGATTCCTACAATGAGCAGTTCTTC
TRBV19	TRBJ2-2	.	TRBD1	CASSPTGTGRTGELFF	TGTGCCAGTAGCCCTACCGGGACAGGGAGGACCGGGGAGCTGTTTTTT
TRBV19	TRBJ2-3	.	TRBD1	CASTPGQTSGTDTQYF	TGTGCCAGTACCCCGGGACAGACCTCGGGCACAGATACGCAGTATTTT
TRBV7-8	TRBJ1-6	.	.	CASSLTGAYNSPLHF	TGTGCCAGCAGCTTAACAGGCGCCTATAATTCACCCCTCCACTTT
TRBV5-4	TRBJ2-7	few	.	CASSLISDWVQYF	TGTGCCAGCAGCTTGATCTCAGATTGGGTGCAGTACTTC
TRBV4-1	TRBJ1-6	.	.	CASSQQSASSYNSPLHF	TGCGCCAGCAGCCAGCAGTCAGCGAGCTCCTATAATTCACCCCTCCACTTT
TRBV2	TRBJ2-3	.	.	CASSWGVPYF	TGTGCCAGCAGTTGGGGGGTACCGTATTTT
TRBV5-1	TRBJ1-2	.	.	CASSLPANYGYTF	TGCGCCAGCAGCTTGCCAGCTAACTATGGCTACACCTTC